These 21 T cell receptor beta chains were sequenced from one sample in a study of T cell responses to AZD1222 COVID-19 vaccine. Assay: immunoSEQ multiplex PCR; the TCRdb copy retains only in-frame clones and omits some. The sample lists fewer than 250,000 clones; 85% to 95% were seen once. The sample was peripheral blood, taken on day 0 of AZD1222 vaccination. These receptors all come from an adult in good health.

The V gene is TRBV4-2, the J gene TRBJ2-1; 12 bases fit TRBD2. The length of the CDR3 is 16 residues. The trim removed 3 bases at V and 8 bases at J, leaving 8 bases unmatched. Germline V gene data show CDR1 as LGHNA and CDR2 as YNFKEQ. CDR3 amino acids: CASSQQLAGGIDEQFF. The CDR3 coding sequence is TGTGCCAGCAGCCAGCAACTAGCGGGGGGTATCGATGAGCAGTTCTTC.

Remarks on this clone: One junction end does not reproduce the germline sequence, and a read error may be involved. The CDR3 here is CASSNSGTSNYGYTF. The CDR3, as DNA: TGTGCCAGCAGTAACTCAGGGACCTCTAACTATGGCTACACCTTC. J is TRBJ1-2 and V is TRBV6-6; perhaps TRBD1 as D (5 bases). The CDR3 length is 15 residues. Germline CDR1 reads MNHNY; CDR2 reads SVGAGI (reference sequence).

V and J are TRBV7-7 and TRBJ2-7, with TRBD2 matching 11 bases. The CDR3 contains 15 residues. CDR1 is SSHAT and CDR2 is FNYEAQ in the germline V gene (reference sequence). V lost 2 bases and J lost 4; bases outside the gene matches: 4. The chain's CDR3 is CASSLLAGGGYEQYF. The CDR3 DNA sequence: TGTGCCAGCAGCTTACTAGCGGGGGGCGGGTACGAGCAGTACTTC.

The rearrangement joins TRBV7-9 to TRBJ2-1; TRBD1 aligns across 8 bases. The germline V gene encodes CDR1 SEHNR and CDR2 FQNEAQ (reference sequence). CDR3 length: 15 residues. V dropped 5 bases and J dropped 4; count of bases not matched to a gene: 7. The CDR3 spells CASSLGQGGYNEQFF. The CDR3 DNA reads as TGTGCCAGCAGCCTAGGACAGGGTGGTTACAATGAGCAGTTCTTC.

The V gene is TRBV5-1, the J gene TRBJ1-1; D is perhaps TRBD1 (5 bases). CDR3 length equals 14 residues. Deletions cut 4 bases from V and 1 base from J, with 11 bases between. From germline, CDR1 is SGHRS and CDR2 YFSETQ. The CDR3 DNA is TGCGCCAGCAGCGAAACCCAGGGGAACACTGAAGCTTTCTTT. Protein: CASSETQGNTEAFF.

The gene calls are TRBV7-9 and TRBJ1-1; D possibly corresponds to TRBD1 (5 bases). The CDR3 runs 15 residues. Germline lookup yields CDR1 SEHNR and CDR2 FQNEAQ (reference sequence). Trimming stripped 0 bases from V and 5 bases from J, with 13 bases between. This chain's CDR3 is CASSLAGGRGTEAFF. The CDR3 coding sequence is TGTGCCAGCAGCTTAGCTGGGGGAAGAGGAACTGAAGCTTTCTTT.

The rearrangement joins TRBV5-4 to TRBJ2-1, with 12 bases identical to TRBD2. The germline gives CDR1 SGHNT, CDR2 YYREEE (reference sequence). With 4 bases clipped from V and 5 bases from J, the junction kept 7 bases outside the gene matches. The CDR3 covers 16 residues. The CDR3 loop is CASSPPGTSGHNEQFF. The CDR3 DNA follows: TGTGCCAGCAGCCCGCCCGGGACTAGCGGGCACAATGAGCAGTTCTTC.

The chain recombines TRBV3-1 (or the pseudogene TRBV3-2) with TRBJ2-1; D remains unclear. Germline V gene sequence: CDR1 LGHDT, CDR2 YNNKEL (reference sequence). This CDR3 is built from 13 residues. V shed 0 bases and J shed 7 bases, with 7 bases lying between them. Written as DNA, the CDR3 is TGTGCCAGCAGCCAAGACCGGTGGAATGAGCAGTTCTTC. It codes for CASSQDRWNEQFF.

The V call is TRBV7-2, the J call TRBJ2-7, with D perhaps matching TRBD2 (7 bases). V lost 4 bases to trimming and J lost 6 bases, with 19 bases between them. Germline values: CDR1 SGHTA, CDR2 FQGNSA. The CDR3 contains 15 residues. The CDR3 reads CASSSFGSGGSEQYF. The CDR3 DNA follows: TGTGCCAGCAGCTCCTTCGGGTCGGGGGGCTCCGAGCAGTACTTC.

This clone was recorded a few times. Other nucleotide sequences from this sample produce the same CDR3. The chain uses TRBV30 and TRBJ1-5; D gene ambiguous. Trimming stripped 0 bases from V and 1 base from J, with 7 bases between. Germline assignment: CDR1 GTSNPN and CDR2 SVGIG (reference sequence). CDR3 length: 14 amino acids. The chain's CDR3 is CAWSVMGSNQPQHF. CDR3 in DNA: TGTGCCTGGAGTGTAATGGGGAGCAATCAGCCCCAGCATTTT.

This sequence joins TRBV3-1 (or the pseudogene TRBV3-2) and TRBJ2-5; 9 bases are a match to TRBD2. Looked up from germline, CDR1 is LGHDT and CDR2 is YNNKEL (reference sequence). Trimming removed 3 bases from V and 5 bases from J; junction bases left unmatched: 4. The CDR3 loop spans 14 amino acids. The CDR3, as DNA: TGTGCCAGCAGCCAGCGGGGGGGCTCGGAGACCCAGTACTTC. Translation: CASSQRGGSETQYF.

CDR3 loop: CASSFRGRDEKLFF. The CDR3 nucleotides are TGTGCCAGCAGCTTTAGGGGGCGCGATGAAAAACTGTTTTTT. The V call is TRBV7-9, the J call TRBJ1-4, with 7 nucleotides matching TRBD1. The germline gives CDR1 SEHNR, CDR2 FQNEAQ (reference sequence). V was clipped by 3 bases and J by 6 bases; unmatched bases: 4. The CDR3 is 14 residues long.

The chain employs TRBV7-3 and TRBJ2-1; D perhaps matches TRBD2 (5 bases). Germline-derived CDR1 and CDR2 are SGHTA and FQGTGA. The V and J ends lost 8 bases and 8 bases respectively, with 19 bases between them. The CDR3 covers 14 residues. The CDR3 loop reads CASSILIGSDEQFF. The CDR3 coding sequence is TGTGCCAGCTCCATTTTGATTGGGAGCGATGAGCAGTTCTTC.

V gene TRBV6-5 combines with J gene TRBJ1-1, with D possibly matching TRBD1 (5 bases). The germline V gene has CDR1 MNHEY and CDR2 SVGAGI. This CDR3 comprises 10 residues. With 6 bases removed from V and 13 bases from J, the gap between germline ends came to 12 bases. Here the CDR3 reads CASSLSTDFF. CDR3 coding DNA: TGTGCCAGCAGCCTTTCGACAGATTTCTTT.

This clone has just one count. The gene calls are TRBV9 and TRBJ2-3; D may correspond to TRBD1 or TRBD2 (5 bases each). The CDR3 runs 15 residues. Germline V gene sequence: CDR1 SGDLS, CDR2 YYNGEE. V lost 2 bases and J 2 bases, leaving 12 bases between the germline ends. CDR3 DNA: TGTGCCAGCAGCGTTGACGGGGCTACCACAGATACGCAGTATTTT. It codes for CASSVDGATTDTQYF.

The rearrangement joins TRBV5-1 to TRBJ2-7, with 9 bases lining up with TRBD1. CDR1 SGHRS and CDR2 YFSETQ come from the germline V gene. The length of the CDR3 is 16 residues. V gave up 0 bases and J gave up 3 bases; unmatched junction bases: 7. CDR3 sequence (DNA): TGCGCCAGCAGCTTGGGGTCCGGACAGGGGTTCTACGAGCAGTACTTC. The encoded protein is CASSLGSGQGFYEQYF.

The chain recombines TRBV9 with TRBJ1-5; TRBD1 might be the D (5 bases). Between the trimmed V and J ends, which lost 4 bases and 7 bases, there was a span of 18 bases. Germline V gene sequence: CDR1 SGDLS, CDR2 YYNGEE. The CDR3 runs 15 residues. This CDR3 is CASSPGQGGGQPQHF. In DNA, the CDR3 is TGTGCCAGCAGCCCCGGCCAGGGCGGGGGACAGCCCCAGCATTTT.

This clone was seen only once. CDR3 DNA sequence: TGTGCCAGCAGCGGCGGGACTAGCGCTCCGGGCGGGGAGCTGTTTTTT. As protein: CASSGGTSAPGGELFF. The V call is TRBV9, the J call TRBJ2-2; TRBD2 matches at 10 bases. This CDR3 comprises 16 residues. Germline values: CDR1 SGDLS, CDR2 YYNGEE. J gave up 7 bases and V 3 bases, and 9 bases lay outside the gene matches. Combining the CDR3 with reference TRBV9 and TRBJ2-2 gives the whole variable domain DSGVTQTPKHLITATGQRVTLRCSPRSGDLSVYWYQQSLDQGLQFLIQYYNGEERAKGNILERFSAQQFPDLHSELNLSSLELGDSALYFCASSGGTSAPGGELFFGEGSRLTVL.

The rearrangement uses TRBV2 and TRBJ1-5; tentatively, D is TRBD1 (5 bases). From germline, CDR1 is SNHLY and CDR2 FYNNEI. Trimming stripped 6 bases from V and 0 bases from J, with 12 bases between. This CDR3 spans 15 amino acids. The CDR3 protein is CASRPDSPSNQPQHF. The DNA of the CDR3 is TGTGCCAGCAGGCCCGACAGCCCTAGCAATCAGCCCCAGCATTTT.

J is TRBJ1-3 and V is TRBV12-3 or TRBV12-4; D is uncertain. V lost 6 bases and J lost 0, with 3 bases in between. This CDR3 has 12 residues. The CDR3 sequence: CASRISGNTIYF. CDR3 sequence (DNA): TGTGCCAGCAGGATCTCTGGAAACACCATATATTTT.

About this clone: Distinct nucleotide sequences in the sample also encode this CDR3. The chain has TRBV11-3 and TRBJ2-1, with D tentatively TRBD2 (7 bases). The length of the CDR3 is 15 residues. Looked up from germline, CDR1 is SGHNT and CDR2 is YENEEA. V lost 1 base, J lost 4 bases, and 11 bases lay in between. DNA of the CDR3: TGTGCCAGCAGCTTAGTAGGGGGGGCATACAATGAGCAGTTCTTC. This sequence encodes CASSLVGGAYNEQFF. The complete variable domain, with remaining parts taken from reference TRBV11-3 and TRBJ2-1, reads EAGVVQSPRYKIIEKKQPVAFWCNPISGHNTLYWYLQNLGQGPELLIRYENEEAVDDSQLPKDRFSAERLKGVDSTLKIQPAELGDSAVYLCASSLVGGAYNEQFFGPGTRLTVL.